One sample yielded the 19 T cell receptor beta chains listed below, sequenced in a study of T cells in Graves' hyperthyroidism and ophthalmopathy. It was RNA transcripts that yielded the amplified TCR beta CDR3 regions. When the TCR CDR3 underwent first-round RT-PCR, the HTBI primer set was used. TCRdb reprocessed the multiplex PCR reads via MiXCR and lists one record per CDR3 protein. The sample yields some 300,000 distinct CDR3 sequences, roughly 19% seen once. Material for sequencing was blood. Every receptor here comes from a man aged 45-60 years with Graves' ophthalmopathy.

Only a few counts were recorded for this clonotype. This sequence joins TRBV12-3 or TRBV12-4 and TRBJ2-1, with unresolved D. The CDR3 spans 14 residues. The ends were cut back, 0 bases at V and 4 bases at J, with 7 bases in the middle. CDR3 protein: CASSLAGNYNEQFF. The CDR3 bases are TGTGCCAGCAGTTTAGCCGGCAATTACAATGAGCAGTTCTTC.

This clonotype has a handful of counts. CDR3 DNA sequence: TGTGCCAGCAGTTACAGGTTCTCTGAAGCTTTCTTT. This sequence encodes CASSYRFSEAFF. The chain employs TRBV28 and TRBJ1-1, with D perhaps matching TRBD1 (5 bases). Trimming shortened V by 4 bases and J by 6 bases, and 9 bases separated the two germline ends. From germline, CDR1 is MDHEN and CDR2 SYDVKM. This CDR3 comprises 12 residues.

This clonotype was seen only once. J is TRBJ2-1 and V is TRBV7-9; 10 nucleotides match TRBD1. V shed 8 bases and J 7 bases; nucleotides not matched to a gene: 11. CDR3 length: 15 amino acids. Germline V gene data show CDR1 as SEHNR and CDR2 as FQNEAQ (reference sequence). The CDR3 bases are TGTGCCAGCGGGAAAGACAGGGGGCGGTGGAATGAGCAGTTCTTC. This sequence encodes CASGKDRGRWNEQFF.

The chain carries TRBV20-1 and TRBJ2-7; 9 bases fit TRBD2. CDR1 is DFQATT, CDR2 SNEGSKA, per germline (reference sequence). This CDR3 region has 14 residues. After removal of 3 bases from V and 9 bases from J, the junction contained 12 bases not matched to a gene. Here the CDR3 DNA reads TGCAGTGCTAGTGGTGGGACTAGCTCAGGGGGGCAGTACTTC. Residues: CSASGGTSSGGQYF.

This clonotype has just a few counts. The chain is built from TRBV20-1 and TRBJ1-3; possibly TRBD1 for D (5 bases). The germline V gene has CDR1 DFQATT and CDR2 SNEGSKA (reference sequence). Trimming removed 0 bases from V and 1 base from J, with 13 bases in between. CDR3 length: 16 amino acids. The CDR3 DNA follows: TGCAGTGCTAGAGAAAGGAGGGGAAGTTCTGGAAACACCATATATTTT. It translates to CSARERRGSSGNTIYF.

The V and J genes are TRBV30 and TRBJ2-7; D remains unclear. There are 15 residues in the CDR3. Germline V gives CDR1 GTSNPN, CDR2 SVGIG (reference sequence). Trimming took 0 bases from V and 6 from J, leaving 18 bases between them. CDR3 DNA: TGTGCCTGGAGTGTAGGTATAGCCCATTTGGGCGAGCAGTACTTC. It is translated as CAWSVGIAHLGEQYF.

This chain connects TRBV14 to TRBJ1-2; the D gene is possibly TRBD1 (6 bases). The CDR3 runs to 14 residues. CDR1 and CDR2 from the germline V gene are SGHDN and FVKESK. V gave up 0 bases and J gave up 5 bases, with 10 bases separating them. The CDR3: CASSQDRGLYGYTF. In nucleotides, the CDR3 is TGTGCCAGCAGCCAAGACAGGGGATTGTATGGCTACACCTTC.

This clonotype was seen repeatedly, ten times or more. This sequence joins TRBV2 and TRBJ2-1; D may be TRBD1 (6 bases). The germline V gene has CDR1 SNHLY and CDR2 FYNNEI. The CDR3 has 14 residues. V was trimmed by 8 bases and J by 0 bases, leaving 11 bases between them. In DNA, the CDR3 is TGTGCCAGCGTCGGACAGCCCTCCTACAATGAGCAGTTCTTC. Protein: CASVGQPSYNEQFF.

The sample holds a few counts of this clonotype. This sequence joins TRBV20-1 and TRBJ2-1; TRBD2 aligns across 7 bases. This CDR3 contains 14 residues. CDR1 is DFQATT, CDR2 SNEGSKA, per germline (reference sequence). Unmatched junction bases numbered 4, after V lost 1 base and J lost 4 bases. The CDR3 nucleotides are TGCAGTGCTAGAGGCCTAGCGGTATACAATGAGCAGTTCTTC. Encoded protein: CSARGLAVYNEQFF.

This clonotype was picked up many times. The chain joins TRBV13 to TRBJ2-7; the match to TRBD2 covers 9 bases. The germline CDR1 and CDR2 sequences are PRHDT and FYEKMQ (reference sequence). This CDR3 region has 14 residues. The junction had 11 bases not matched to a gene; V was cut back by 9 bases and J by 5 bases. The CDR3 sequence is CASSFSGSADEQYF. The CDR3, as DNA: TGTGCCAGTTCCTTTAGCGGGAGTGCCGACGAGCAGTACTTC. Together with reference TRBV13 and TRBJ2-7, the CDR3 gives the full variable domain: AAGVIQSPRHLIKEKRETATLKCYPIPRHDTVYWYQQGPGQDPQFLISFYEKMQSDKGSIPDRFSAQQFSDYHSELNMSSLELGDSALYFCASSFSGSADEQYFGPGTRLTVT.

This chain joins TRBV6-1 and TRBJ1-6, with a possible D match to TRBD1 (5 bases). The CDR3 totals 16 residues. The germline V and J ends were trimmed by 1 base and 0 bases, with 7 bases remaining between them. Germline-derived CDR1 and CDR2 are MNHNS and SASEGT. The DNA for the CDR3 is TGTGCCAGCAGTGAAGAAGGGGACTCCTATAATTCACCCCTCCACTTT. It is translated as CASSEEGDSYNSPLHF.

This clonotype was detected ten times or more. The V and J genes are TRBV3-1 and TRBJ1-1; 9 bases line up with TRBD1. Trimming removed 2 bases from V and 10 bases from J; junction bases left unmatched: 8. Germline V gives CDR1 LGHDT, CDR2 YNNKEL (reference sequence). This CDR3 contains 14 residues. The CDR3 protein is CASSQNRGLSGAFF. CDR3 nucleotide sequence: TGTGCCAGCAGCCAAAACAGGGGGCTCTCCGGAGCTTTCTTT.

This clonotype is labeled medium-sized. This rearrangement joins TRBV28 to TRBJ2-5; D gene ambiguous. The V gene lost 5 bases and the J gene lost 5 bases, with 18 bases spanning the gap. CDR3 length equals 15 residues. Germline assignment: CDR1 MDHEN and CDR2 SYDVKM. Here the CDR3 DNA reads TGTGCCAGCAGTGCCCCTCAGAGAGGCGGTGAGACCCAGTACTTC. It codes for CASSAPQRGGETQYF. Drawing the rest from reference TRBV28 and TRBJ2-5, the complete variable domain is DVKVTQSSRYLVKRTGEKVFLECVQDMDHENMFWYRQDPGLGLRLIYFSYDVKMKEKGDIPEGYSVSREKKERFSLILESASTNQTSMYLCASSAPQRGGETQYFGPGTRLLVL.

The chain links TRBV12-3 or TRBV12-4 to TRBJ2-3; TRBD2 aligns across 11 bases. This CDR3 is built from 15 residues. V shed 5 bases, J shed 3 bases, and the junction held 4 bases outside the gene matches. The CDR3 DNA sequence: TGTGCCAGCAGTCGGGCTAGCGGGAGGACAGATACGCAGTATTTT. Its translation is CASSRASGRTDTQYF.

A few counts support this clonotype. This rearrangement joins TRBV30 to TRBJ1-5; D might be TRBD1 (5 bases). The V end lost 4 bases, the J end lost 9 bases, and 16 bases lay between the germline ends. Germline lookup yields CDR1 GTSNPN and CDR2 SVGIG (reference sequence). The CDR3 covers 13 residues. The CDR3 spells CAWTGDSNAPQHF. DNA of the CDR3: TGTGCCTGGACGGGGGACTCTAATGCGCCCCAGCATTTT.

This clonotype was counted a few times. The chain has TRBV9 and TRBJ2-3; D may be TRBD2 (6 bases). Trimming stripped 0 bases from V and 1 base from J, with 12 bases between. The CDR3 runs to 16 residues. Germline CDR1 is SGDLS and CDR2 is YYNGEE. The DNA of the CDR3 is TGTGCCAGCAGCGTAGGAGGAGGGGTCGGCACAGATACGCAGTATTTT. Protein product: CASSVGGGVGTDTQYF.

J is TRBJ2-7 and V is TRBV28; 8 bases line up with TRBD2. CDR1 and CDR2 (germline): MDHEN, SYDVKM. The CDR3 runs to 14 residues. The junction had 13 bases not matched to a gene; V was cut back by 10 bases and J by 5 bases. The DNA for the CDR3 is TGTGCCACCCTCCGGGGGGGGAGAGGGGACGAGCAGTACTTC. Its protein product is CATLRGGRGDEQYF.

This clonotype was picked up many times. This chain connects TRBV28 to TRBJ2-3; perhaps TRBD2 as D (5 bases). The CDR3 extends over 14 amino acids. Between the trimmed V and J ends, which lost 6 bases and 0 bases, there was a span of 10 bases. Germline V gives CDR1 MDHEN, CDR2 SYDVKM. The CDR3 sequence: CASSRGASTDTQYF. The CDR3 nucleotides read TGTGCCAGCAGCCGGGGTGCTAGCACAGATACGCAGTATTTT.

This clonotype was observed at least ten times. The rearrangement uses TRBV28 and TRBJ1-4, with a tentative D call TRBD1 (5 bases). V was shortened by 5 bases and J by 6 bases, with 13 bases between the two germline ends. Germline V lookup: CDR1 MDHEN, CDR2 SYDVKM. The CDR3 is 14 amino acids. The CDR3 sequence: CASSLPWGDEKLFF. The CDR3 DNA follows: TGTGCCAGCAGTCTTCCTTGGGGGGATGAAAAACTGTTTTTT.